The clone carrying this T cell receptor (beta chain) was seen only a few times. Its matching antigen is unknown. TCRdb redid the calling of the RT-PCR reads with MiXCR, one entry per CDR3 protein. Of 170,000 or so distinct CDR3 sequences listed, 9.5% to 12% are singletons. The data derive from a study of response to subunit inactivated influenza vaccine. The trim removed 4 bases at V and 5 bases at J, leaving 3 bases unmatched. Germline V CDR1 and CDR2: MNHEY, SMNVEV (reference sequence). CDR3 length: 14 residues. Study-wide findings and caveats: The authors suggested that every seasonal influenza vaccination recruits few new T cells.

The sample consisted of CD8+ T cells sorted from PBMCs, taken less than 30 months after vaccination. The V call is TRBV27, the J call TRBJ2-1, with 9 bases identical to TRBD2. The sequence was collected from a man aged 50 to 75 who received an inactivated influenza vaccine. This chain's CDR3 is CASSSLAGNNEQFF. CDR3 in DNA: TGTGCCAGCAGTTCTCTAGCGGGGAACAATGAGCAGTTCTTC.